This T cell receptor (beta chain) was observed in a study of Ad26.COV2.S vaccination and SARS-CoV-2 variants. Whole-study results and caveats: Responses of T cells in total may have been underestimated by the TCR breadth and depth analyses. Once vaccination had occurred, spike-specific CD8+ and CD4+ T cell responses reportedly showed substantial breadth. Compared with placebo recipients, vaccine recipients had higher spike-specific TCR breadth. Researchers reported similar non-spike TCR breadth in vaccine and placebo recipients.

To note about this clone: The antigen remains undetermined.

Data came from immunoSEQ multiplex PCR; TCRdb stores just in-frame clones and leaves some out. The sample records roughly 180,000 clones, around nine tenths being singletons. V lost 3 bases and J 3 bases, leaving 27 bases between the germline ends. The CDR3 consists of 19 residues. The germline gives CDR1 SGDLS, CDR2 YYNGEE. The chain combines TRBV9 with TRBJ1-2, with a possible D match to TRBD1 (6 bases). The origin of this receptor is a human donor who had recovered from COVID-19. The sample was peripheral blood, taken after recovery from COVID-19. The CDR3 loop is CASSAHLRTAPAPHYGYTF. In DNA form, the CDR3 reads TGTGCCAGCAGCGCCCACCTACGGACAGCCCCTGCCCCCCACTATGGCTACACCTTC.